This T cell receptor beta chain is drawn from a study of blood T cell repertoires in COVID-19 (dated by TCRdb to 2020 to 2021). About the study as a whole: Collaborator samples came from the United States, Italy and Spain and covered acute and convalescent phases of COVID-19. Sample metadata almost always included a de-identified subject ID, COVID-19 status, age in years and sex. The prospective study material was composed of cDNA or gDNA derived from T cells, B-cell-depleted T cells, or PBMCs. Where HLA class I and class II types were available, the types were taken from metadata supplied by the sample provider, not from assay-based typing. Samples came from the ongoing ImmuneRACE study (first 160 participants) plus 1,254 subjects from 6 global collaborators. Deeply sampled blood TCRbeta repertoires from subjects exposed to, actively infected with, or recovered from COVID-19 were included in the dataset. The repertoires were released in a freely available public database intended as a resource for research on the immune response to SARS-CoV-2.

Notes on this clone: Its binding antigen is unknown. No base quality information exists; no much larger clone differs at one position.

TCRbeta CDR3 regions were amplified from genomic DNA by means of the immunoSEQ Assay, a bias-controlled multiplex PCR. The authors' analysis ran thus. Within the assay, amplification of reference gene primers was used to estimate how many nucleated cells each sample contained. To quantify the absolute abundance of each unique TCRbeta CDR3 rearrangement, sequence reads were collapsed and filtered. For each sample, productive Simpson clonality was calculated as the square root of Simpson's diversity index over productive rearrangements. Sourced from immuneACCESS, this table was stored by TCRdb with only in-frame sequences that have V and J called. A share of the clones is absent; for the studies checked, an unresolved V gene accounts for under half, and the remainder has no known explanation. V, J and clone size derive from that table, while D and trimming were established from the DNA sequence. This sample gives about 220,000 clones in total; about 79% of them show up just once. The ten top clones hold about 3.4% of the sample.

Relative to germline, V is missing 7 bases and J is missing 8 bases, with 16 bases of the junction outside any gene match. The CDR3, from cysteine to phenylalanine, totals 15 residues. Here the CDR3 DNA is all that survives: 45 bases in frame from base 1. CDR1 and CDR2, per the germline V gene (reference sequence), are LNHDA and SQIVND. Enrolling through a virtual design, the prospective study's participants ranged in age from about 18 to 89 years and lived across roughly 23 United States geographic areas. In the prospective study, cohorts were assigned on the basis of participant-reported clinical history obtained from a screening survey and a study questionnaire. For ImmuneRACE Cohort 3, a participant was defined as recovered based on two consecutive negative NP/OP PCR tests, clearance by a healthcare professional, or resolution of symptoms. Each participant in the prospective study had whole blood, serum and a nasopharyngeal or oropharyngeal swab collected by mobile phlebotomists. Over a roughly 2-month period, participants in the prospective study had the option of providing additional blood draws and questionnaires. Blood samples from the prospective study were shipped frozen or at room temperature prior to DNA extraction.

Findings and caveats that apply to the study as a whole: The amount of clinical and demographic metadata varied by source and participant and was provided uncurated.

Sequences were obtained from PBMCs or T cells enriched from blood (not recorded which). Recombination connected TRBV19 to TRBJ1-2; 7 bases in between match TRBD1. The sequence came from a woman aged 60-75 years who had recovered from COVID-19. The sequence in DNA is TGTGCCAGTATCGCCGGGACAGTCCTAGAACGAGGCTACACCTTC. It is translated as CASIAGTVLERGYTF.